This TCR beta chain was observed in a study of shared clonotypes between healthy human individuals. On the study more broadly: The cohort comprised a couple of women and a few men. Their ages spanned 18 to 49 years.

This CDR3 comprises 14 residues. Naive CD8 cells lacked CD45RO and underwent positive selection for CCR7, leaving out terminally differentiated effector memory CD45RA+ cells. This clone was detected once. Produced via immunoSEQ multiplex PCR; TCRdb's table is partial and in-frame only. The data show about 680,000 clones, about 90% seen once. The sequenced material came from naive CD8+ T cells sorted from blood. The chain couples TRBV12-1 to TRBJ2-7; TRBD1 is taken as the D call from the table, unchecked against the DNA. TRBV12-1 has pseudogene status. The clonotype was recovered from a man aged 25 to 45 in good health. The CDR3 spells CASSPDRVGYEQYF. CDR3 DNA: TGTGCCAGCAGCCCGGACAGGGTTGGCTACGAGCAGTACTTC.